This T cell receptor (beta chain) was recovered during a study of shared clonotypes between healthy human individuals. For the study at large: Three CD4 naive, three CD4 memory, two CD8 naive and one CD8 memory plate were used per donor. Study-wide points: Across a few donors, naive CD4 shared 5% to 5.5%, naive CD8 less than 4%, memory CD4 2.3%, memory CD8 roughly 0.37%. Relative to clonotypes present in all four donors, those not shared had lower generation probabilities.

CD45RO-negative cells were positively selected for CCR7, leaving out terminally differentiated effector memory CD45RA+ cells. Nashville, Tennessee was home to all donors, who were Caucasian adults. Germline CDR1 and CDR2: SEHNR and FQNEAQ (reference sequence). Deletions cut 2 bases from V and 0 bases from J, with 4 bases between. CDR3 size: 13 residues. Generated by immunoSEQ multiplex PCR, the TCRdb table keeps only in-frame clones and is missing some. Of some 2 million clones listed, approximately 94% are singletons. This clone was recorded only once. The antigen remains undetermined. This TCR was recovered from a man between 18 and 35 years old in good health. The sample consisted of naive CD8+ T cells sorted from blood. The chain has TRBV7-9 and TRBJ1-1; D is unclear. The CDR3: CASSLWVNTEAFF. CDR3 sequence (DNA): TGTGCCAGCAGCTTATGGGTGAACACTGAAGCTTTCTTT.